Detailed here is one T cell receptor (beta chain). This record comes from a study of breast tumors, draining lymph nodes, adjacent tissues. Trimming removed 0 bases at V and 7 bases at J, with 16 bases between. This CDR3 is 16 amino acids long. Germline lookup yields CDR1 DFQATT and CDR2 SNEGSKA (reference sequence). Samples came from axillary lymph nodes draining the breast cancer. TCRdb itself ran the multiplex PCR reads through MiXCR, one entry per CDR3 protein. The top ten clones hold over 1.1% of a sample with fewer than 300,000 distinct CDR3 sequences, approximately 30% of them seen once. This chain links TRBV20-1 with TRBJ1-6; D call uncertain. The material sequenced was axillary lymph node tissue. The source is a female donor with breast cancer. Some clones in this sample may be carry-over from other donors' samples. In DNA, the CDR3 is TGCAGTGCTAGAGATCGCGCTAGCGGGAGGAATTCACCCCTCCACTTT. Protein product: CSARDRASGRNSPLHF.